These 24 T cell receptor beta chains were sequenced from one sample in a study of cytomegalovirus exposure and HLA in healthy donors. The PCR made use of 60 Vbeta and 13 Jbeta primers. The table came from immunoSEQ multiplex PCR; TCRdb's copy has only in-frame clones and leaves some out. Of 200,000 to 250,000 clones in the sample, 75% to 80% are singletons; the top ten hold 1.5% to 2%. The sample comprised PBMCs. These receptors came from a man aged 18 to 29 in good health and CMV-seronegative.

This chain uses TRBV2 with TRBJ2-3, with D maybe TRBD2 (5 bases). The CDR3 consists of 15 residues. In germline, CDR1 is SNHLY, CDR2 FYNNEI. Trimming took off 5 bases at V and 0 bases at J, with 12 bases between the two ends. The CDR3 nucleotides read TGTGCCAGCAGTACGAGGGCCTCTAGCACAGATACGCAGTATTTT. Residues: CASSTRASSTDTQYF.

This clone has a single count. The CDR3 sequence: CASSQHRQVAGELFF. The CDR3 DNA reads as TGCGCCAGCAGCCAACACAGACAGGTAGCCGGGGAGCTGTTTTTT. The V and J genes are TRBV4-3 and TRBJ2-2; maybe TRBD1 (6 bases). The CDR3 covers 15 residues. The V gene lost 2 bases and the J gene lost 6 bases, with 13 bases spanning the gap. Per germline, CDR1 LGHNA and CDR2 YSLEER.

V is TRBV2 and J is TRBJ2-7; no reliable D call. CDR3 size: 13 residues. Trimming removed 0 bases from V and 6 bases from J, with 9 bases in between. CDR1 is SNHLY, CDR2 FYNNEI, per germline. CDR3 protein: CASSEAKRGEQYF. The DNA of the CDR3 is TGTGCCAGCAGTGAAGCTAAGCGCGGCGAGCAGTACTTC.

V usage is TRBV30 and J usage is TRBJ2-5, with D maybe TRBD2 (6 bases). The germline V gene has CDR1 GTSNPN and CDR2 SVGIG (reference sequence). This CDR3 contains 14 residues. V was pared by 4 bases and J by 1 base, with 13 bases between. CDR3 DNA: TGTGCCTGGACCGGTGGGGGGATCCAAGAGACCCAGTACTTC. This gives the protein CAWTGGGIQETQYF.

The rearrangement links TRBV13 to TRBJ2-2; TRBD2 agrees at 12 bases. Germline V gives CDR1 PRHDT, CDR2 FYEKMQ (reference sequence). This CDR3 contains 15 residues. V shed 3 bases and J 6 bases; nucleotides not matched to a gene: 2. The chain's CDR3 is CASSLRTSGAGELFF. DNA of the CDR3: TGTGCCAGCAGCTTGAGGACTAGCGGGGCCGGGGAGCTGTTTTTT.

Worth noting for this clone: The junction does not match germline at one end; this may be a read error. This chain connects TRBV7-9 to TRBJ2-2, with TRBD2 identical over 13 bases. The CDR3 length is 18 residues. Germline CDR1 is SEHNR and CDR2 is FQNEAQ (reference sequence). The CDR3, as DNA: TGTGCCAGCAGTTTAGGGACTAGCGGGACCGCGAACACCGGGGAGCTGTTTTTT. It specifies CASSLGTSGTANTGELFF.

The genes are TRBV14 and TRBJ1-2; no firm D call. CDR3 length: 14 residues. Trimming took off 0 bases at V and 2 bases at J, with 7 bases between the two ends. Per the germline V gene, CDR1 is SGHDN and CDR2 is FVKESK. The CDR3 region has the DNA TGTGCCAGCAGCCAAGACGCCAGAAACTATGGCTACACCTTC. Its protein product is CASSQDARNYGYTF.

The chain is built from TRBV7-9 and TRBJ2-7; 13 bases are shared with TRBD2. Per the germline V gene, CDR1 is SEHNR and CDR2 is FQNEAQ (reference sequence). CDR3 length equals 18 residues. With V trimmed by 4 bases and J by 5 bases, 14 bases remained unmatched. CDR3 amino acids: CASSSLVGLAGAPHEQYF. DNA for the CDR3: TGTGCCAGCAGCTCCCTAGTCGGACTAGCGGGAGCCCCCCACGAGCAGTACTTC. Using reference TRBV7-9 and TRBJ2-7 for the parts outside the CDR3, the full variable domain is DTGVSQNPRHKITKRGQNVTFRCDPISEHNRLYWYRQTLGQGPEFLTYFQNEAQLEKSRLLSDRFSAERPKGSFSTLEIQRTEQGDSAMYLCASSSLVGLAGAPHEQYFGPGTRLTVT.

For the CDR3, the DNA is TGTGCCAGTAGTATAGAAGAGGGGGCCTACGAGCAGTACTTC. Translated: CASSIEEGAYEQYF. This chain links TRBV19 with TRBJ2-7; D possibly corresponds to TRBD1 (6 bases). Trimming removed 0 bases from V and 2 bases from J, with 8 bases in between. This CDR3 has 14 amino acids. The germline V gene encodes CDR1 LNHDA and CDR2 SQIVND (reference sequence). The full variable domain, in which reference TRBV19 and TRBJ2-7 provide the parts outside the CDR3, is DGGITQSPKYLFRKEGQNVTLSCEQNLNHDAMYWYRQDPGQGLRLIYYSQIVNDFQKGDIAEGYSVSREKKESFPLTVTSAQKNPTAFYLCASSIEEGAYEQYFGPGTRLTVT.

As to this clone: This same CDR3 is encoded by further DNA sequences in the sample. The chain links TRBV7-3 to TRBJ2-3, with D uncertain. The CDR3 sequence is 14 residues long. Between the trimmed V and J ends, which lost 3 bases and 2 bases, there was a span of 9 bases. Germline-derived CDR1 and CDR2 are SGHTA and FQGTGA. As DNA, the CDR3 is TGTGCCAGCAGCTTGGGCAGCTACACAGATACGCAGTATTTT. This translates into CASSLGSYTDTQYF.

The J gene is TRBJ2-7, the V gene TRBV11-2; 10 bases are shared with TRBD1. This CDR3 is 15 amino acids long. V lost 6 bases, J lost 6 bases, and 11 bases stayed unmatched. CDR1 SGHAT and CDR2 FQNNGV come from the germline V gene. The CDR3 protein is CASSSPGQGRVEQYF. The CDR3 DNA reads TGTGCCAGCAGTTCACCGGGACAGGGGAGGGTCGAGCAGTACTTC.

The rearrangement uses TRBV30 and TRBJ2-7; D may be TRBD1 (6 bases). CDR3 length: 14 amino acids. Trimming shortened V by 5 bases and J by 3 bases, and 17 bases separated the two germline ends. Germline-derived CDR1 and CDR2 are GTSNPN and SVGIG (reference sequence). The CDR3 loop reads CAWGKRQEHYEQYF. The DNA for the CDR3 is TGTGCCTGGGGCAAAAGACAGGAACACTACGAGCAGTACTTC.

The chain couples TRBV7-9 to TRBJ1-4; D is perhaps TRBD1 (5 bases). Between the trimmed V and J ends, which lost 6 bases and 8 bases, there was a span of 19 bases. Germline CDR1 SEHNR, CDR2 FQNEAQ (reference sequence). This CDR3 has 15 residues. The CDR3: CASSQAGPWEEKLFF. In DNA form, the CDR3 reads TGTGCCAGCAGTCAGGCGGGGCCCTGGGAGGAAAAACTGTTTTTT.

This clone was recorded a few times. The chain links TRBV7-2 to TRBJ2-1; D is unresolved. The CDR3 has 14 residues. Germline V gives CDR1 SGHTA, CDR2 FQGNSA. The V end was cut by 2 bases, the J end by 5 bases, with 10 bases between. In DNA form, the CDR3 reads TGTGCCAGCAGCTTATTAGCCGTCCACAATGAGCAGTTCTTC. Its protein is CASSLLAVHNEQFF. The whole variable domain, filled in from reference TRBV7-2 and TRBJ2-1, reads GAGVSQSPSNKVTEKGKDVELRCDPISGHTALYWYRQSLGQGLEFLIYFQGNSAPDKSGLPSDRFSAERTGGSVSTLTIQRTQQEDSAVYLCASSLLAVHNEQFFGPGTRLTVL.

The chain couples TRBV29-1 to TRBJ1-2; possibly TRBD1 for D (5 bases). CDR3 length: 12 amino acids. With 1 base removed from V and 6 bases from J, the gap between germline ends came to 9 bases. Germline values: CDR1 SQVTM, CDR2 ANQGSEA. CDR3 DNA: TGCAGCGTTGAAGGCCTCAGGGATGGCTACACCTTC. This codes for CSVEGLRDGYTF.

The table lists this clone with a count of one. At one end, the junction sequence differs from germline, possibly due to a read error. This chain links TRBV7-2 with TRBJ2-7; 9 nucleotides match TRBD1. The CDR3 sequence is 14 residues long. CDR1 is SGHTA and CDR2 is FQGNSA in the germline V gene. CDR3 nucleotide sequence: TGTGCCAGCAGCTTGGTCCCGGGACAGGGTGGATTGGGCTTC. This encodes CASSLVPGQGGLGF.

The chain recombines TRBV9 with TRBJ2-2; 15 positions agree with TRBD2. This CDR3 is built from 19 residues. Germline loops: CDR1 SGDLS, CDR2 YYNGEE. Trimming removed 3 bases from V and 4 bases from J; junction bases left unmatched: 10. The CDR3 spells CASSERGTSGRRGTGELFF. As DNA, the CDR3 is TGTGCCAGCAGCGAGCGGGGGACTAGCGGGAGGAGGGGCACCGGGGAGCTGTTTTTT.

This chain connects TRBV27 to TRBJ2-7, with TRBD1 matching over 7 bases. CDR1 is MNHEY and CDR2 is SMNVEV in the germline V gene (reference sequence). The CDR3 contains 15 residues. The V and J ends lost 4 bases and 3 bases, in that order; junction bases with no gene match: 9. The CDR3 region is CASSYTGAQIYEQYF. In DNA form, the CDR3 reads TGTGCCAGCAGTTACACAGGGGCGCAGATCTACGAGCAGTACTTC.

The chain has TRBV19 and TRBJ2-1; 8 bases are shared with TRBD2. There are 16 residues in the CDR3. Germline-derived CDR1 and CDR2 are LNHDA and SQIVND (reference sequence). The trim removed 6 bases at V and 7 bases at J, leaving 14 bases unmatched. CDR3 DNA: TGTGCCAGTAGAGAGGTAGCGGGGTCTCAATTTAATGAGCAGTTCTTC. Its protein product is CASREVAGSQFNEQFF.

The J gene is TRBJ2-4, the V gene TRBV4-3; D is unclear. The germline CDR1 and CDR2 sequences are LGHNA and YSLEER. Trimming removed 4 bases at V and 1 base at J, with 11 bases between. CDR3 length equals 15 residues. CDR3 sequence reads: CASSRNERAKNIQYF. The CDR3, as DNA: TGCGCCAGCAGCCGGAACGAGCGTGCCAAAAACATTCAGTACTTC.

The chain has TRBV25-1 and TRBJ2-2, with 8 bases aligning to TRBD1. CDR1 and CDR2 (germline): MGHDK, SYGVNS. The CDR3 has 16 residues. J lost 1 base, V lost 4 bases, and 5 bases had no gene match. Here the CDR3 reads CASSGPGTGNTGELFF. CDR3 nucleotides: TGTGCCAGCAGTGGGCCCGGGACAGGGAACACCGGGGAGCTGTTTTTT.

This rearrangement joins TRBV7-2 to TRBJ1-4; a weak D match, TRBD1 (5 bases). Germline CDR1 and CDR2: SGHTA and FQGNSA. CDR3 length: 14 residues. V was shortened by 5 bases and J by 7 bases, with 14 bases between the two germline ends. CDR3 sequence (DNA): TGTGCCAGCAGCAAACAAAGGGGCGCTGAAAAACTGTTTTTT. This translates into CASSKQRGAEKLFF.

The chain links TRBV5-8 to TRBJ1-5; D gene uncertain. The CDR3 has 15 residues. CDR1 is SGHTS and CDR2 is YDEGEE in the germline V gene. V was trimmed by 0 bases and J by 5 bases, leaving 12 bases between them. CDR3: CASSLGRRGDQPQHF. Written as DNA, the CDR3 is TGTGCCAGCAGCTTGGGCCGGCGGGGAGATCAGCCCCAGCATTTT.

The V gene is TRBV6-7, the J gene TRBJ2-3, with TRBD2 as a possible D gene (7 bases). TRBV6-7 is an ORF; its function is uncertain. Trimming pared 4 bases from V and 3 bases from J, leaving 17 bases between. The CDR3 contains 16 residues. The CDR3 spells CASSSRGAGVTDTQYF. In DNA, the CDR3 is TGTGCCAGCAGTTCTCGGGGGGCCGGGGTAACAGATACGCAGTATTTT.